The clone carrying this T cell receptor (beta chain) was seen a single time. Its cognate antigen is unknown. The CDR3 extends over 13 amino acids. The V end lost 5 bases, the J end lost 0 bases, and 8 bases lay between the germline ends. CDR1 MNHEY and CDR2 SMNVEV come from the germline V gene (reference sequence). This sample stems from a study of CD4+ T cells in melanoma. Findings and caveats of the study: Diverse differentiation states were reported for melanoma neoantigen-specific CD4+ T cells. CD8+ T cell, macrophage and B cell function reportedly correlated with neoantigen-specific CD4+ T cells.

This table comes from immunoSEQ multiplex PCR, and its TCRdb copy is limited to in-frame clones, with some not included. Of tens of thousands of clones listed, more than 60% were seen once; the top ten hold about 5.1%. Input material: tumor tissue. The chain couples TRBV27 to TRBJ2-7; D ambiguous. This TCR was recovered from a human donor with melanoma. The CDR3: CASSTPRSYEQYF. In DNA, the CDR3 is TGTGCCAGCAGTACCCCTCGCTCCTACGAGCAGTACTTC.